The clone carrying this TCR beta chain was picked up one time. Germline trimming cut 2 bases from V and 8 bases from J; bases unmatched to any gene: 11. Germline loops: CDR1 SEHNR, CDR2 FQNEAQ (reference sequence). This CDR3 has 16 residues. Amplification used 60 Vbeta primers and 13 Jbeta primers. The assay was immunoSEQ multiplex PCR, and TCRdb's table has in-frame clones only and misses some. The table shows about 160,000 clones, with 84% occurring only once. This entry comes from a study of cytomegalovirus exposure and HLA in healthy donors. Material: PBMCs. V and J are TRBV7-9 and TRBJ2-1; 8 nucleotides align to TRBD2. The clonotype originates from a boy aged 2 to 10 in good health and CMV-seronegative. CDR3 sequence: CASSLLLAGDHDEQFF. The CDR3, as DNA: TGTGCCAGCAGCTTATTGCTAGCGGGTGATCATGATGAGCAGTTCTTC.